This T cell receptor beta chain was sequenced during a study of metastatic and nonmetastatic thyroid tumors (TCRdb year 2020). Study-wide context: Repertoires were compared across peripheral blood and tumor or nodule tissue samples from malignant and benign thyroid patients.

Overall study outcomes, separate from this receptor: In both blood and tumor samples, malignant tumors were reported to have significantly higher TCR beta diversity than benign nodules.

This clone was observed at least ten times. No antigen is known for it. No much larger clonotype is one base removed from it; base qualities were not supplied. The method was PCR. The sample was run on an Illumina HiSeq 4000. The TCR beta-chain CDR3 region of each patient was profiled by high-throughput sequencing. The original pipeline was this. The researchers built a classifier to tell apart papillary thyroid cancer patients with distant metastasis, based on CDR3 differences among clinicopathological groups. The Shannon index was used to assess repertoire diversity, and the Morisita-Horn index was used to assess tumor-blood repertoire similarity. The public sequencing data were trimmed at Q25 with fastp and processed into clonotypes with MiXCR by TCRdb, which kept only in-frame beta chains. The V and J calls come from TCRdb's annotation, not from the publication. This sample comprises approximately 30,000 clones, more than 20% of them detected only once. About 2.5% of the sample is held by the ten biggest clonotypes.

None of the patients had been given any treatment before thyroid surgery. The study retrospectively analysed patient clinical samples collected from about 2012 to 2019 using T-cell receptor beta sequencing. The CDR3 holds 18 amino acids from the cysteine to the phenylalanine. Here the CDR3 DNA is all that survives: 54 bases in frame from base 1. The germline V gene yields LGHNA for CDR1 and YNFKEQ for CDR2. V lost 5 bases and J lost 5 bases, and the count of bases not matched to a germline gene is 17. The receptor comes from a female donor with papillary thyroid cancer or a benign thyroid nodule (not recorded which). Some clones in this sample may be carry-over from other donors' samples. The sequence links TRBV4-2 to TRBJ2-3; 9 central bases correspond to TRBD2. The sample comprised blood. In nucleotide form, the sequence is TGTGCCAGCAGCAACGAGGCTAGTGCGGGAGGGCCAGGAGATACGCAGTATTTT. Its amino acids are CASSNEASAGGPGDTQYF.